Given below is one T cell receptor beta chain in context. Data came from immunoSEQ multiplex PCR; TCRdb stores just in-frame clones and leaves some out. The sample has roughly 1,500 clones; 66% are singletons. Normal lung was taken at the farthest possible site, at least 3 cm from tumour. Germline CDR1 MNHEY, CDR2 SVGAGI. The CDR3 extends over 14 amino acids. The V and J ends lost 6 bases and 0 bases respectively, with 9 bases between them. These data are taken from a study of immune cell composition in non-small cell lung cancer. This TCR came from a human donor with non-small cell lung cancer. The chain links TRBV6-5 to TRBJ1-3; tentative D call: TRBD1 (6 bases). The material sequenced was non-adjacent lung tissue. As DNA, the CDR3 is TGTGCCAGCAGATCGGACAGCTCTGGAAACACCATATATTTT. Residues: CASRSDSSGNTIYF.